The 8 T cell receptor beta chains presented below share a single source sample, sequenced in a study of T cells after posttransplantation cyclophosphamide. TCRdb's table, derived via immunoSEQ multiplex PCR, lists solely in-frame clones and lacks some. The sample consists of fewer than 8,500 clones, around four fifths of them appearing once. Cyclophosphamide on days +3 and +4 followed busulfan-fludarabine conditioning and a marrow graft. This specimen was CD8+ T cells sorted from PBMCs, taken around 1,500 days after allogeneic stem cell transplant with posttransplant cyclophosphamide. These receptors were collected from a female patient in her 50s who received an allogeneic stem cell transplant from a related donor, was CMV-positive, and had no GVHD. The T cells may partly be graft donor cells.

With regard to this clone: Within the sample, other DNA sequences also encode this same CDR3. The J gene is TRBJ2-2, the V gene TRBV7-3, with TRBD2 identical over 9 bases. Germline V gene sequence: CDR1 SGHTA, CDR2 FQGTGA. J lost 7 bases, V lost 5 bases, and 8 bases had no gene match. This CDR3 spans 15 amino acids. The CDR3 spells CASSRAGGGNGELFF. The CDR3 nucleotides are TGTGCCAGCAGCCGAGCGGGAGGCGGAAACGGGGAGCTGTTTTTT.

The V call is TRBV2, the J call TRBJ2-7, with TRBD2 identical over 9 bases. Trimming took 8 bases from V and 7 from J; bases not matched to a gene: 9. Germline loops: CDR1 SNHLY, CDR2 FYNNEI. This CDR3 has 13 residues. The CDR3 coding sequence is TGTGCCAGCGCATGGGGCGGGAGGGCGGAGCAGTACTTC. It codes for CASAWGGRAEQYF.

CDR3 bases: TGTGCCAGCAGCCAGTCCCCAGATACGCAGTATTTT. Protein sequence: CASSQSPDTQYF. V is TRBV9 and J is TRBJ2-3; D is uncertain. Per the germline V gene, CDR1 is SGDLS and CDR2 is YYNGEE. The V end lost 4 bases, the J end lost 4 bases, and 7 bases lay between the germline ends. This CDR3 has 12 residues.

This clone was recorded a few times. The gene calls are TRBV5-4 and TRBJ1-4; D remains unclear. The CDR3 runs 12 residues. Trimming took 2 bases from V and 8 from J, leaving 7 bases between them. Germline V gene lookup returns CDR1 SGHNT and CDR2 YYREEE (reference sequence). The CDR3 reads CASSFGEEKLFF. DNA for the CDR3: TGTGCCAGCAGCTTTGGGGAGGAAAAACTGTTTTTT.

The J gene is TRBJ2-5, the V gene TRBV19; D is perhaps TRBD1 (7 bases). Trimming removed 7 bases from V and 4 bases from J, with 19 bases in between. CDR3 length equals 15 residues. CDR1 and CDR2 (germline): LNHDA, SQIVND (reference sequence). The CDR3 sequence is CASTLRRGQGETQYF. CDR3 nucleotides: TGTGCCAGTACCCTACGGAGGGGGCAAGGAGAGACCCAGTACTTC.

The J gene is TRBJ1-2, the V gene TRBV2; 9 nucleotides align to TRBD1. The J segment lost 7 bases and the V segment lost 4 bases, leaving 7 bases of the junction unmatched. Germline V gene sequence: CDR1 SNHLY, CDR2 FYNNEI. CDR3 length equals 14 residues. CDR3 sequence reads: CASSVEQGARGYTF. The CDR3 DNA is TGTGCCAGCAGTGTGGAACAGGGGGCGCGTGGCTACACCTTC.

The rearrangement joins TRBV6-6 to TRBJ2-7; 7 bases are a match to TRBD2. This CDR3 is built from 12 residues. The J segment lost 2 bases and the V segment lost 11 bases, leaving 6 bases of the junction unmatched. The V gene's germline CDR1 is MNHNY and CDR2 SVGAGI (reference sequence). CDR3 nucleotide sequence: TGTGCCGCGGGGGTAGGAGCCTACGAGCAGTACTTC. The encoded protein is CAAGVGAYEQYF.

This clone was picked up one time. V usage is TRBV6-5 and J usage is TRBJ2-7, with 13 bases matching TRBD2. Trimming at V came to 8 bases and at J to 2 bases, leaving 0 bases not matched to a gene. The CDR3 runs to 13 residues. Germline CDR1 reads MNHEY; CDR2 reads SVGAGI. The CDR3 DNA sequence: TGTGCCAGCGGGACTAGCGGGACCTACGAGCAGTACTTC. Translated, it gives CASGTSGTYEQYF.